This note documents a single T cell receptor (beta chain) sequence. Its antigen is undetermined. The data are from a study of CD8 T cells in ankylosing spondylitis. General observations from the study: Characteristic, it appeared, of ankylosing spondylitis blood was a TCR beta motif of roughly eight highly homologous variants.

Using its own MiXCR run on the 5' RACE reads, TCRdb lists one record per CDR3 protein. Among approximately 400,000 distinct CDR3 sequences, roughly a quarter were seen once, and the ten largest hold approximately 1%. With V trimmed by 4 bases and J by 5 bases, 6 bases remained unmatched. Germline V gene data show CDR1 as SGHRS and CDR2 as YFSETQ. The CDR3 sequence is 14 residues long. The specimen was blood, either unsorted or a sorted T cell fraction (not recorded which). The clonotype was recovered from a male donor with ankylosing spondylitis. The chain couples TRBV5-1 to TRBJ2-3, with 8 bases fitting TRBD1. CDR3 in DNA: TGCGCCAGCAGCAAAGACAGGGGTCAAGATACGCAGTATTTT. Protein: CASSKDRGQDTQYF.